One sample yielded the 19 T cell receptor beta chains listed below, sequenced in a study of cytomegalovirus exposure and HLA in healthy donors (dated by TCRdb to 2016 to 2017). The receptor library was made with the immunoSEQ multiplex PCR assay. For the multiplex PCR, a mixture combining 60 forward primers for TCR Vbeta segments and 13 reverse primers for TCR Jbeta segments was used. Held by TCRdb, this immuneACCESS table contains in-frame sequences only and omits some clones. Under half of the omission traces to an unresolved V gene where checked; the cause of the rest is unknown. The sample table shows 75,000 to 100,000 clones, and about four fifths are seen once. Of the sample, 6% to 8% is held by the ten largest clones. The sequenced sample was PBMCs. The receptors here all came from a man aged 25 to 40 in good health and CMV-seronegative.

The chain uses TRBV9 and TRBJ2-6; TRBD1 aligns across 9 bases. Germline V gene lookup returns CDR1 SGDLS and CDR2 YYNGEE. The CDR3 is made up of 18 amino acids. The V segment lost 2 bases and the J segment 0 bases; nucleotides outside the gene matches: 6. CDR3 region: CASSVRDRVRSGANVLTF. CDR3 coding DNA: TGTGCCAGCAGCGTCCGGGACAGGGTACGCTCTGGGGCCAACGTCCTGACTTTC.

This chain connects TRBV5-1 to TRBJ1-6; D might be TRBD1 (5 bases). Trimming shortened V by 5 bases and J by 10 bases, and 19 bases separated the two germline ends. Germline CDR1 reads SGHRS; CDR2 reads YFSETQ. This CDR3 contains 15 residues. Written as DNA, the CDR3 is TGCGCCAGCAGGGCTACAGGTTTAGATGCCTCACCCCTCCACTTT. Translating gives CASRATGLDASPLHF.

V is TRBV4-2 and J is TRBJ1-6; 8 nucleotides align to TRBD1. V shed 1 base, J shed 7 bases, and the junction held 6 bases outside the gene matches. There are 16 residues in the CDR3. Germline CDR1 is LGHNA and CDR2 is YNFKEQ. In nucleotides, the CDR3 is TGTGCCAGCAGCCAAGGACTAGGACAGGGCAATTCACCCCTCCACTTT. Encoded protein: CASSQGLGQGNSPLHF.

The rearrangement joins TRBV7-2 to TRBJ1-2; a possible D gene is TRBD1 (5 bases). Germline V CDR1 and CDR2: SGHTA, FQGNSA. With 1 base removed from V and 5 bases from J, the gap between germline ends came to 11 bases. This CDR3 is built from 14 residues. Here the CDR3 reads CASSLVGQTYGYTF. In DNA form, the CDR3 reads TGTGCCAGCAGCTTAGTAGGACAAACATATGGCTACACCTTC.

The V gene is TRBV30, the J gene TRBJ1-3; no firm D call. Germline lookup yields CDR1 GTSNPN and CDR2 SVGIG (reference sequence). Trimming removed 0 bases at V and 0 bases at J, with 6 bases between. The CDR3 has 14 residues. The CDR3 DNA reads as TGTGCCTGGAGTGTAGTACACTCTGGAAACACCATATATTTT. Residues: CAWSVVHSGNTIYF. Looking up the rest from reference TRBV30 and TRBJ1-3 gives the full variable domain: SQTIHQWPATLVQPVGSPLSLECTVEGTSNPNLYWYRQAAGRGLQLLFYSVGIGQISSEVPQNLSASRPQDRQFILSSKKLLLSDSGFYLCAWSVVHSGNTIYFGEGSWLTVV.

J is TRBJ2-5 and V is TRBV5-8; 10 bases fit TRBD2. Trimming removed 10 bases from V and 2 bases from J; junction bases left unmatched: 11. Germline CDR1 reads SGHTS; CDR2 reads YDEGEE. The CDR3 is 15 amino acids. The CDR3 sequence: CAGDLASGGQETQYF. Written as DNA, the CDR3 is TGTGCCGGTGACCTGGCTAGCGGGGGACAAGAGACCCAGTACTTC.

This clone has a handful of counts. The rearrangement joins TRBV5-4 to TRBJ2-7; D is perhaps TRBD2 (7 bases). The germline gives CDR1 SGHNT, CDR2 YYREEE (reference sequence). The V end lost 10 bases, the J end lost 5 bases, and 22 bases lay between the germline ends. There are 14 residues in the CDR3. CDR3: CAWGGEQGFHEQYF. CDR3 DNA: TGTGCCTGGGGGGGGGAACAGGGTTTCCACGAGCAGTACTTC.

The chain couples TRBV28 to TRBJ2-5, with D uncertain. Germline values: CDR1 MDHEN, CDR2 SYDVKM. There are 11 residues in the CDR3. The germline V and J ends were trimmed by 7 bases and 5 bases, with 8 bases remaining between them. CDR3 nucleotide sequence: TGTGCCAGCACCAGCAGGGAGACCCAGTACTTC. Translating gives CASTSRETQYF.

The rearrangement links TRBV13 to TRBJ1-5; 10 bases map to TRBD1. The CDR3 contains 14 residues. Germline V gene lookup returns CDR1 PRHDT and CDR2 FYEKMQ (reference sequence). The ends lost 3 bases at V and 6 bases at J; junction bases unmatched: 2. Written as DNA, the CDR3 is TGTGCCAGCAGCTTCGGGACAGGGGTTCAGCCCCAGCATTTT. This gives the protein CASSFGTGVQPQHF.

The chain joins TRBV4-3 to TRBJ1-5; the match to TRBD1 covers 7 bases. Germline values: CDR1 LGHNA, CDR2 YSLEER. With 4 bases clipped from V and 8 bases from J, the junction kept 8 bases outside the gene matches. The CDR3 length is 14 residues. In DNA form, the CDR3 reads TGCGCCAGCAGCCCCAAGTTTGGACAGGAGCCCCAGCATTTT. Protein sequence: CASSPKFGQEPQHF.

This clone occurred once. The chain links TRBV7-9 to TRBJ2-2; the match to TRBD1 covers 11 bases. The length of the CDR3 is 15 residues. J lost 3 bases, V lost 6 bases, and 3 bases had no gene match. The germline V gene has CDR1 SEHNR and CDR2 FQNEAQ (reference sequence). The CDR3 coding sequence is TGTGCCAGCAGTCCGGGACAGGGGGACACCGGGGAGCTGTTTTTT. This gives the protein CASSPGQGDTGELFF.

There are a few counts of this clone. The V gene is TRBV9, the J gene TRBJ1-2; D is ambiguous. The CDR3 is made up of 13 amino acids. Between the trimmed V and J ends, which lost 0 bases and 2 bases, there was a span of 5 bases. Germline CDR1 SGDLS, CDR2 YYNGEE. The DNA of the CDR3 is TGTGCCAGCAGCGTAGCGGGGAACTATGGCTACACCTTC. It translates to CASSVAGNYGYTF. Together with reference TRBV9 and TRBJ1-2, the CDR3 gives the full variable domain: DSGVTQTPKHLITATGQRVTLRCSPRSGDLSVYWYQQSLDQGLQFLIQYYNGEERAKGNILERFSAQQFPDLHSELNLSSLELGDSALYFCASSVAGNYGYTFGSGTRLTVV.

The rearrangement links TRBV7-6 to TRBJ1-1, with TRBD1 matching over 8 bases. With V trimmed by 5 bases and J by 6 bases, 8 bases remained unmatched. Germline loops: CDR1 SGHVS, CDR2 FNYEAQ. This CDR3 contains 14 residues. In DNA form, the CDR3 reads TGTGCCAGCAGCCACGCCTTACAGGGGGCTGAAGCTTTCTTT. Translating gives CASSHALQGAEAFF.

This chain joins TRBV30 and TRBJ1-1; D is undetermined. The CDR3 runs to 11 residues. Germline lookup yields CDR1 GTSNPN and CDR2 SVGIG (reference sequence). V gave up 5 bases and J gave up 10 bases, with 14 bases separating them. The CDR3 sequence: CAWAGGRSAFF. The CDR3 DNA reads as TGTGCCTGGGCGGGAGGGCGTTCAGCTTTCTTT.

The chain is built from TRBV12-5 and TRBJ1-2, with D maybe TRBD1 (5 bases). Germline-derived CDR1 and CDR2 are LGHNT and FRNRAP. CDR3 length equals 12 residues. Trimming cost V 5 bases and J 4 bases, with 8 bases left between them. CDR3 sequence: CASGRDSYGYTF. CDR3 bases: TGTGCTAGTGGTCGAGACAGCTATGGCTACACCTTC.

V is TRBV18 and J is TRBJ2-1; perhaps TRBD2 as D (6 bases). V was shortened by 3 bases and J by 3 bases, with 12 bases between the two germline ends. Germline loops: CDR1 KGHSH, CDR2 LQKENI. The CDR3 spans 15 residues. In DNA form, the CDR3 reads TGTGCCAGCTCACCTACGGACTACTACTACAATGAGCAGTTCTTC. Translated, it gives CASSPTDYYYNEQFF.

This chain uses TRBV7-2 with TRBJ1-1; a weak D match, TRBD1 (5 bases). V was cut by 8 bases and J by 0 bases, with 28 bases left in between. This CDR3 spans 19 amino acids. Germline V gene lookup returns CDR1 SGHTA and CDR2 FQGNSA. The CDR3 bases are TGTGCCAGCCAGGGATTCAAAAACCGTCTCGTAATTTTGAACACTGAAGCTTTCTTT. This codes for CASQGFKNRLVILNTEAFF.

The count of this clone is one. CDR3 residues: CASSSQRASGRQTQYF. The CDR3 DNA is TGTGCCAGCAGCTCCCAAAGGGCTAGCGGGAGACAGACCCAGTACTTC. The chain joins TRBV7-2 to TRBJ2-5; the match to TRBD2 covers 10 bases. The germline gives CDR1 SGHTA, CDR2 FQGNSA. The V gene end was trimmed by 4 bases and the J gene end by 6 bases; junction bases not matched to a gene: 11. The CDR3 has 16 amino acids.

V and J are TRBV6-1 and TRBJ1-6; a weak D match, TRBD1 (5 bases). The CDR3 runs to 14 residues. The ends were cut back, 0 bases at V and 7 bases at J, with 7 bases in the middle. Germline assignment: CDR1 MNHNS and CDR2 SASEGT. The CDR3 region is CASSEAGQNSPLHF. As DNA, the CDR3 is TGTGCCAGCAGTGAAGCGGGGCAGAATTCACCCCTCCACTTT.